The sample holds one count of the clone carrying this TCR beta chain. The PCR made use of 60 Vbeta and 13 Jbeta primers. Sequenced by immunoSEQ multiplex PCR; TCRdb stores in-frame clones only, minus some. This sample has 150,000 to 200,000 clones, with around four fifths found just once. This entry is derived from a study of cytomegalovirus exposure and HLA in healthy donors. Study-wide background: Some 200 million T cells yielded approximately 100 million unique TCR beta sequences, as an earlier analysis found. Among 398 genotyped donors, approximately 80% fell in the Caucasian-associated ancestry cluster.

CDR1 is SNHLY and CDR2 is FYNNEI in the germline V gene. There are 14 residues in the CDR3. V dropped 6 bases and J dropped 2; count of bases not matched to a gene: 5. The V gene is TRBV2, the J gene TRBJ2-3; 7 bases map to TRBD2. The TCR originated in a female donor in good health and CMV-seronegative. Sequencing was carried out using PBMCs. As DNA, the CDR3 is TGTGCCAGCAGCGCCCGGGACTACACAGATACGCAGTATTTT. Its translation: CASSARDYTDTQYF. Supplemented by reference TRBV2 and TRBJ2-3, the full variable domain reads EPEVTQTPSHQVTQMGQEVILRCVPISNHLYFYWYRQILGQKVEFLVSFYNNEISEKSEIFDDQFSVERPDGSNFTLKIRSTKLEDSAMYFCASSARDYTDTQYFGPGTRLTVL.